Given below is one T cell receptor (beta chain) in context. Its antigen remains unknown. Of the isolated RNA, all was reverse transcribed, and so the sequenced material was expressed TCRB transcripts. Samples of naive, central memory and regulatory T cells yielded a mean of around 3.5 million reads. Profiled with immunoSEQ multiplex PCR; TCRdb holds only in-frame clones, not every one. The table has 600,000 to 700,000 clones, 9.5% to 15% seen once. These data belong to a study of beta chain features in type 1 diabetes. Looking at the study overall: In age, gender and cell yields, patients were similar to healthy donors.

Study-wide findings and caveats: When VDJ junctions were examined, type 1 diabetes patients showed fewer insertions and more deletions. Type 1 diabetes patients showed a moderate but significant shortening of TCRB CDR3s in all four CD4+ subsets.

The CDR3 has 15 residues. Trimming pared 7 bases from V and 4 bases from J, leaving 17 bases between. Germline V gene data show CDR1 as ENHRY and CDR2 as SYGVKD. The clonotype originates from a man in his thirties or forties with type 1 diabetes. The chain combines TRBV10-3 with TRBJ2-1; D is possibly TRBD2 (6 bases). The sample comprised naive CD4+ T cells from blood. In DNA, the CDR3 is TGTGCCATCACCGGAGGGCTAGCAGGTTACAATGAGCAGTTCTTC. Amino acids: CAITGGLAGYNEQFF.